The 14 T cell receptor beta chains given below trace back to one sample, sequenced in a study of human T cells and chemical hapten exposure. Indicated time point: patch test 2, 6 weeks after DPC sensitization. Treatment meaning: therapeutic diphenylcyclopropenone sensitization with weekly scalp DPC. Using its own MiXCR run on the RACE reads, TCRdb lists one record per CDR3 protein. The sample carries under 100,000 distinct CDR3 sequences, roughly 10% recorded once. The sample in question was whole blood, obtained in connection with sensitization to the hapten diphenylcyclopropenone (DPC). These receptors all stem from a woman in her 30s with alopecia areata. Some clones in this sample may be carry-over from other donors' samples.

This clonotype was seen a handful of times. The rearrangement joins TRBV7-9 to TRBJ1-1; D gene ambiguous. This CDR3 is 15 amino acids long. CDR1 is SEHNR and CDR2 is FQNEAQ in the germline V gene (reference sequence). V was trimmed by 0 bases and J by 6 bases, leaving 14 bases between them. The CDR3 region is CASSLAEGRVSEAFF. The CDR3 DNA follows: TGTGCCAGCAGCTTAGCGGAAGGGAGGGTGTCTGAAGCTTTCTTT.

In this sample, this clonotype turned up many times. The V call is TRBV24-1, the J call TRBJ1-2; D gene unclear. Per the germline V gene, CDR1 is KGHDR and CDR2 is SFDVKD. The CDR3 extends over 14 amino acids. The V and J ends lost 5 bases and 0 bases respectively, with 9 bases between them. CDR3: CATSGTAPNYGYTF. The DNA of the CDR3 is TGTGCCACCAGTGGCACGGCACCTAACTATGGCTACACCTTC.

This clonotype was seen repeatedly, ten times or more. This chain connects TRBV9 to TRBJ2-1; the match to TRBD2 covers 13 bases. The CDR3 runs 15 residues. Unmatched junction bases numbered 4, after V lost 0 bases and J lost 10 bases. The V gene's germline CDR1 is SGDLS and CDR2 YYNGEE. The CDR3 loop is CASSVAQGLAGEQFF. The CDR3 coding sequence is TGTGCCAGCAGCGTAGCCCAGGGACTAGCGGGGGAGCAGTTCTTC.

In its sample, this clonotype was seen many times. This rearrangement joins TRBV7-2 to TRBJ2-3, with 8 bases identical to TRBD1. Germline V gene data show CDR1 as SGHTA and CDR2 as FQGNSA. This CDR3 contains 15 residues. The junction had 6 bases not matched to a gene; V was cut back by 3 bases and J by 4 bases. The CDR3 is CASSLGQVLADTQYF. The DNA for the CDR3 is TGTGCCAGCAGCTTGGGACAGGTCCTCGCAGATACGCAGTATTTT.

This clonotype has a handful of counts. The gene calls are TRBV27 and TRBJ1-6; D remains ambiguous. Germline CDR1 reads MNHEY; CDR2 reads SMNVEV (reference sequence). Trimming pared 7 bases from V and 3 bases from J, leaving 13 bases between. The CDR3 runs to 15 residues. The CDR3 DNA reads TGTGCCAGCATGTCCCGGCGGCTCTATAATTCACCCCTCCACTTT. Residues: CASMSRRLYNSPLHF.

In this sample, this clonotype turned up many times. The rearrangement joins TRBV7-9 to TRBJ2-3, with a possible D match to TRBD2 (5 bases). The CDR3 consists of 14 residues. V was pared by 5 bases and J by 2 bases, with 11 bases between. The germline V gene encodes CDR1 SEHNR and CDR2 FQNEAQ (reference sequence). CDR3 amino acids: CASSRGLPTDTQYF. The CDR3 DNA is TGTGCCAGCAGCCGAGGACTCCCCACAGATACGCAGTATTTT.

V gene TRBV11-1 combines with J gene TRBJ2-4; D not certain. The CDR3 spans 15 residues. The V gene's germline CDR1 is SGHAT and CDR2 FQDESV (reference sequence). V was trimmed by 1 base and J by 1 base, leaving 8 bases between them. CDR3 amino acids: CASSLEGSAKNIQYF. The CDR3 bases are TGTGCCAGCAGCTTAGAGGGATCGGCCAAAAACATTCAGTACTTC.

This clonotype was counted ten times or more. The chain carries TRBV20-1 and TRBJ1-5; 9 positions agree with TRBD1. V trimming: 6 bases; J trimming: 2 bases; junction bases outside the gene matches: 11. This CDR3 has 16 residues. In germline, CDR1 is DFQATT, CDR2 SNEGSKA (reference sequence). As DNA, the CDR3 is TGCAGTGCGACCGGACAGGGGCCGGGAGGCAATCAGCCCCAGCATTTT. It encodes CSATGQGPGGNQPQHF.

This clonotype appeared many times. The V and J genes are TRBV7-9 and TRBJ1-2; 7 nucleotides match TRBD1. The germline V gene has CDR1 SEHNR and CDR2 FQNEAQ (reference sequence). The CDR3 sequence is 16 residues long. The trim removed 0 bases at V and 3 bases at J, leaving 7 bases unmatched. This CDR3 is CASSLAETGRDYGYTF. The CDR3 region has the DNA TGTGCCAGCAGCTTAGCGGAGACAGGGAGGGACTATGGCTACACCTTC.

This clonotype was seen repeatedly, ten times or more. The chain's CDR3 is CASNELTDTQYF. Here the CDR3 DNA reads TGTGCCAGCAACGAACTAACAGATACGCAGTATTTT. The V gene is TRBV2, the J gene TRBJ2-3; D is unresolved. This CDR3 is built from 12 residues. CDR1 and CDR2 (germline): SNHLY, FYNNEI. V was trimmed by 7 bases and J by 3 bases, leaving 8 bases between them.

This clonotype was seen repeatedly, ten times or more. The rearrangement links TRBV7-9 to TRBJ2-3; D uncertain. Germline-derived CDR1 and CDR2 are SEHNR and FQNEAQ (reference sequence). This CDR3 has 13 residues. Trimming took off 5 bases at V and 3 bases at J, with 9 bases between the two ends. The CDR3 region is CASSPGWTDTQYF. As DNA, the CDR3 is TGTGCCAGCAGCCCCGGCTGGACAGATACGCAGTATTTT.

This clonotype was counted at least ten times. The chain couples TRBV12-3 or TRBV12-4 to TRBJ2-5, with D unresolved. The CDR3 runs 15 residues. The ends were cut back, 0 bases at V and 4 bases at J, with 12 bases in the middle. The CDR3 loop is CASSLALRMRETQYF. CDR3 DNA sequence: TGTGCCAGCAGTTTAGCGCTGAGAATGAGAGAGACCCAGTACTTC.

This clonotype was counted many times. This chain uses TRBV10-3 with TRBJ2-6; D tentatively fits TRBD1 or TRBD2 (5 bases each). Germline CDR1 and CDR2: ENHRY and SYGVKD. The CDR3 consists of 13 residues. Trimming cost V 6 bases and J 5 bases, with 8 bases left between them. Written as DNA, the CDR3 is TGTGCCATCAGCGGGACCCGGGCCAACGTCCTGACTTTC. It encodes CAISGTRANVLTF.

This clonotype was detected ten times or more. The rearrangement joins TRBV28 to TRBJ2-5; 9 bases map to TRBD2. The junction had 5 bases not matched to a gene; V was cut back by 5 bases and J by 1 base. Per the germline V gene, CDR1 is MDHEN and CDR2 is SYDVKM. The CDR3 loop spans 15 amino acids. The CDR3 loop is CASSGSSGGQETQYF. The CDR3 coding sequence is TGTGCCAGCAGTGGGAGTAGCGGGGGCCAAGAGACCCAGTACTTC.